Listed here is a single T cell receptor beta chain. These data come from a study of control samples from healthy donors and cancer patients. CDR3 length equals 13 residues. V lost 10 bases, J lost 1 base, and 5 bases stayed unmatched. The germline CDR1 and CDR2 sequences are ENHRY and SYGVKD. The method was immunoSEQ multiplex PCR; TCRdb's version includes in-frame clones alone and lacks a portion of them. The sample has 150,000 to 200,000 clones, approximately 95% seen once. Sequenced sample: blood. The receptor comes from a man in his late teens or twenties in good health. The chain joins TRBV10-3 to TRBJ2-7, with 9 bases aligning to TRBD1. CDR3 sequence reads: CASGQGTSYEQYF. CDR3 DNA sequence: TGTGCCAGCGGACAGGGGACATCCTACGAGCAGTACTTC.